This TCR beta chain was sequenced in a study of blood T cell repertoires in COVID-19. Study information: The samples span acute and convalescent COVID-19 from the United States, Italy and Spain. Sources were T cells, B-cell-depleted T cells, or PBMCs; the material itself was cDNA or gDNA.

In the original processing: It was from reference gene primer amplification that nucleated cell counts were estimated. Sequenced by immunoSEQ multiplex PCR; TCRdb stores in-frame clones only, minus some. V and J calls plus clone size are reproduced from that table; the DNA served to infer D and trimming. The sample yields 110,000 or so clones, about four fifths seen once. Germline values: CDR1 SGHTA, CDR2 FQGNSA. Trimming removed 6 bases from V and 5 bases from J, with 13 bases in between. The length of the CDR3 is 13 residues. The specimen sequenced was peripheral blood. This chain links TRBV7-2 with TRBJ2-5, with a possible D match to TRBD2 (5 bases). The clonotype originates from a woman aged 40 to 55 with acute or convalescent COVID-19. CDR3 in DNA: TGTGCCAGCAGGTCCGCGGGCGGGGAGACCCAGTACTTC. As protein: CASRSAGGETQYF.